This TCR beta chain was sequenced in a study of blood T cell repertoires in COVID-19. Looking at the study overall: Italy, Spain and the United States were the sources of the convalescent and acute COVID-19 samples.

Enrollees, roughly 18 to 95 years old, lived in roughly 24 US areas. Germline V gene lookup returns CDR1 MNHEY and CDR2 SMNVEV (reference sequence). V lost 1 base and J lost 0, with 9 bases in between. This CDR3 is built from 15 residues. Original data processing: For nucleated cells, counts were estimated from reference gene primer amplification. The method was immunoSEQ multiplex PCR; TCRdb's version includes in-frame clones alone and lacks a portion of them. The V and J calls and the clone size are those of that table, but D and trimming were determined from the DNA. In the table there are approximately 300,000 clones, roughly nine tenths of which are singletons.

Material: PBMCs or T cells enriched from blood (not recorded which). This sequence was found in a man aged 55 to 70 who had recovered from COVID-19. The chain combines TRBV27 with TRBJ1-1; the D gene is possibly TRBD1 (5 bases). The CDR3 bases are TGTGCCAGCAGTTTATTGGGGGGGATGAACACTGAAGCTTTCTTT. Translating it yields CASSLLGGMNTEAFF.